Each of the 2 T cell receptor beta chains below was sequenced from the same sample in a study of blood T cells in healthy people across ages (dated by TCRdb to about 2015). Library preparation was by 5' RACE. Sequencing was carried out with an Illumina HiSeq 2500. A second 7 to 11 cycle PCR used a sample-barcoded 5' primer and a J-beta primer mix. TCRdb cleaned the public reads at Q25 with fastp, built clones with MiXCR and kept in-frame beta chains. One record per CDR3 amino acid sequence lists the most common genes and DNA. This sample gives approximately 600,000 distinct CDR3 sequences in total; under 70% of them show up just once. Jointly, the top ten make up roughly 34% of the sample. Sequencing input: blood. The receptors here all came from a man aged 60-69 years in good health.

The chain couples TRBV20-1 to TRBJ2-7; TRBD1 matches 9 bases. The V gene end was trimmed by 0 bases and the J gene end by 3 bases; junction bases not matched to a gene: 9. Looked up from germline, CDR1 is DFQATT and CDR2 is SNEGSKA (reference sequence). The CDR3 contains 16 residues. CDR3 in DNA: TGCAGTGCTAGAGATACCGGGGGACAGGGCGGCTACGAGCAGTACTTC. Its protein is CSARDTGGQGGYEQYF.

Only a few counts were recorded for this clonotype. The chain carries TRBV3-1 and TRBJ2-5; tentatively, D is TRBD1 or TRBD2 (5 bases each). The CDR3 has 13 residues. CDR1 and CDR2 (germline): LGHDT, YNNKEL (reference sequence). Between the trimmed V and J ends, which lost 8 bases and 3 bases, there was a span of 13 bases. The CDR3, as DNA: TGTGCCAGCCGTACTGGGGGAGAAGAGACCCAGTACTTC. It codes for CASRTGGEETQYF.